This T cell receptor beta chain derives from a study of blood T cell repertoires in COVID-19. Study-wide context: The United States, Italy and Spain supplied acute and convalescent COVID-19 samples. PBMCs, B-cell-depleted T cells, or T cells were the source of the cDNA or gDNA that made up the material.

Per the authors' pipeline: Reference gene primer amplification in the assay estimated nucleated cell counts. Measured with immunoSEQ multiplex PCR; TCRdb has only the in-frame clones, and not every one. The DNA was the basis for D and trimming; V, J and clone size are from that table. The sample yields 100,000 or so clones, 81% seen once. The sample holds a few counts of this clone. CDR1 and CDR2 (germline): LGHDT, YNNKEL (reference sequence). With 2 bases removed from V and 2 bases from J, the gap between germline ends came to 12 bases. CDR3 length: 15 residues. The sequence came from a man at least 80 years old with acute or convalescent COVID-19. V usage is TRBV3-1 (or the pseudogene TRBV3-2) and J usage is TRBJ1-2; maybe TRBD1 (5 bases). Sequenced sample: peripheral blood. CDR3 residues: CASSQRGQGNYGYTF. The CDR3 DNA reads TGTGCCAGCAGCCAACGAGGCCAGGGAAACTATGGCTACACCTTC.